This T cell receptor beta chain was captured by sequencing in a study of T-cell reconstitution after alpha-beta-depleted transplantation in children. A library of TCRbeta sequences, prepared with unique molecular identifiers, was generated. TCRdb used MiXCR to reprocess the PCR reads, holding one entry per CDR3 protein. The table includes around 580,000 distinct CDR3 sequences, more than 20% detected once. In regard to this clonotype: Its antigen is unknown.

General study points: Counts and diversity of T cells one year after transplant came mostly from newly produced T cells. Several patients had high TCRbeta diversity at day 60; it came from surviving recipient T cells and thymic progenitors.

The material was PBMCs, obtained before TCRalphabeta/CD19-depleted stem cell transplant. This TCR derives from a boy in the first two years of life with Wiskott-Aldrich syndrome, due to receive a stem cell transplant.

CDR3 protein: CASSPRTASNEQFF. CDR3 nucleotides: TGTGCCAGCAGTCCCCGGACAGCGTCCAATGAGCAGTTCTTC. The chain carries TRBV12-3 or TRBV12-4 and TRBJ2-1, with a possible D match to TRBD1 (6 bases). The V end was cut by 5 bases, the J end by 6 bases, with 14 bases between. The CDR3 loop spans 14 amino acids.